The T cell receptor beta chain described here comes from a study of blood T cell repertoires in COVID-19. There are 17 residues in the CDR3. Germline V lookup: CDR1 SGHDN, CDR2 FVKESK. V lost 4 bases to trimming and J lost 2 bases; unmatched junction nucleotides: 13. The assay was immunoSEQ multiplex PCR, and TCRdb's table has in-frame clones only and misses some. The sample records 50,000 or so clones, 65% to 80% being singletons. The source of this sequence is a human donor with active or convalescent COVID-19. The donor label of this sample is uncertain. Material: peripheral blood. This chain uses TRBV14 with TRBJ2-7; 8 nucleotides line up with TRBD1. Written as DNA, the CDR3 is TGTGCCAGCAGCCCGTTTAGAGGACAGGGCCAAACCTACGAGCAGTACTTC. Protein sequence: CASSPFRGQGQTYEQYF.